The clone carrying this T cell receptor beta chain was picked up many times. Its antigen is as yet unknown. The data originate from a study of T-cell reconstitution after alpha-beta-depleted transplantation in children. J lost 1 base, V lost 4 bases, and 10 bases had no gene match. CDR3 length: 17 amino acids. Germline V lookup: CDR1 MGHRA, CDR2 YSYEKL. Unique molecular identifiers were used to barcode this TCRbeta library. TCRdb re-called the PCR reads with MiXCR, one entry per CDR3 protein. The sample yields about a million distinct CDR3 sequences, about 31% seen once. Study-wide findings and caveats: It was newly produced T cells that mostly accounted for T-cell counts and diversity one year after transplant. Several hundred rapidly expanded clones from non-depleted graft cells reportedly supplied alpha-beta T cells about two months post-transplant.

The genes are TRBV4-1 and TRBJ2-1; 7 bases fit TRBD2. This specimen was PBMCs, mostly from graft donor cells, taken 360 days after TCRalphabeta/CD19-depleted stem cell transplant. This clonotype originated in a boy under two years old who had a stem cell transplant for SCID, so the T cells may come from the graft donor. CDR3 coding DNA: TGCGCCAGCAGCCCCTTGTGGGGGGGTCGTTCCTACAATGAGCAGTTCTTC. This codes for CASSPLWGGRSYNEQFF.